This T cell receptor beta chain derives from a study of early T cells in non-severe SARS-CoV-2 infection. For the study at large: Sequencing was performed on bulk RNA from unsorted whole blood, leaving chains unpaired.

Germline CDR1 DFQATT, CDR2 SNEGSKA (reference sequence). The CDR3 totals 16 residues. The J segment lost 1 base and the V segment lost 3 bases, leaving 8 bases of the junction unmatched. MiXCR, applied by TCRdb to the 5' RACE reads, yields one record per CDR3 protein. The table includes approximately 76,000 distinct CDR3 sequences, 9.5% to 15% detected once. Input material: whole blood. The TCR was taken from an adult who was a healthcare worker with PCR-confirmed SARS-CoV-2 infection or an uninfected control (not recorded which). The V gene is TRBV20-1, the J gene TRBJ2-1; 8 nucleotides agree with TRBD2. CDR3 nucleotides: TGCAGTGCTAGCACCACAGCGGGAGAGTCCTACAATGAGCAGTTCTTC. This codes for CSASTTAGESYNEQFF.